This TCR beta chain comes out of a study of T cells in Graves' hyperthyroidism and ophthalmopathy. Study-level results: Most expanded thyroid clonotypes above 0.001 also appeared in blood.

The CDR3 extends over 13 amino acids. Trimming removed 9 bases from V and 0 bases from J, with 11 bases in between. Germline assignment: CDR1 SNHLY and CDR2 FYNNEI. Stable Graves' hyperthyroidism meant no ophthalmopathy progression within 18 months. The study excluded patients with uncontrolled infection, other autoimmune disease, pregnancy or lactation. Orbital computed tomography and thyroid ultrasound, together with serum TRAb and thyroxine and clinical symptoms, were used for diagnoses. Only a few counts were recorded for this clonotype. The antigen is undetermined. Amplification of TCR beta CDR3 regions used RNA as the template. Primed by the HTBI set, a first-round RT-PCR was run on the TCR CDR3. TCRdb processed the multiplex PCR reads anew with MiXCR; each CDR3 protein has one entry. The sample has over 150,000 distinct CDR3 sequences; around a sixth are singletons.

This chain connects TRBV2 to TRBJ1-2, with a weak D call TRBD1 (6 bases). The sequence was obtained from a woman aged 45-65 years with Graves' hyperthyroidism. Sequenced material: blood. The CDR3 DNA reads as TGTGCCAGTAGCCGGGACACTAACTATGGCTACACCTTC. Its protein product is CASSRDTNYGYTF.